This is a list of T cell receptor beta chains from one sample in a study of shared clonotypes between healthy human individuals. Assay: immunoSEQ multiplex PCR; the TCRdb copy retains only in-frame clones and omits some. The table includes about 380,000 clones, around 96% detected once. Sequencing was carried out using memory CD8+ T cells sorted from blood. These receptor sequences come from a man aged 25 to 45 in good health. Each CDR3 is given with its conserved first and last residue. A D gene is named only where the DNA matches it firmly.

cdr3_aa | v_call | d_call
CASSTPGLAGDHEQYF | TRBV28 | TRBD2
CASSQGLIAKNIQYF | TRBV4-1 | .
CASSLVGGAGTEAFF | TRBV5-1 | .
CASRPGLGPYEQYF | TRBV27 | TRBD2
CASSQDWRFEETQYF | TRBV4-1 | .
CASISSSSYNEQFF | TRBV28 | .
CASRDRWDNQPQHF | TRBV6-5 | TRBD1
CASSSAGEKLFF | TRBV28 | .
CASRPGLAGANGELFF | TRBV27 | TRBD2
CASSPQGSTDTQYF | TRBV4-1 | .
CASSEGLGQSTDTQYF | TRBV6-1 | TRBD1
CASRTTGRSSYEQYF | TRBV23-1 | .
CASFTYQETQYF | TRBV5-1 | .
CASSPPQGQGNTIYF | TRBV28 | TRBD1
CASKHQGTQYF | TRBV6-5 | .
CASSVQGQPQHF | TRBV28 | .
CASSFWGTGELFF | TRBV5-1 | .
CSARDPLVQYF | TRBV20-1 | .
CSVDKTGPSGYTF | TRBV29-1 | TRBD1
CASSLLGRGKDEQYF | TRBV13 | .
CAWSIVGRIKGEQYF | TRBV30 | .
CSVHAGLNPTGELFF | TRBV29-1 | .
CASRRDGNEKLFF | TRBV14 | .
CASSLNGRQETQYF | TRBV27 | .
CASSSGQAPYEQYF | TRBV18 | .
CASTQEYTGELFF | TRBV6-1 | .
CASSRTGTTGELFF | TRBV7-3 | .
CAIGRTSGSYEQYF | TRBV10-3 | TRBD2
CAISDTGDDAKNIQYF | TRBV10-3 | .